The rows below give T cell receptor beta chains drawn from one sample of a study of cytomegalovirus exposure and HLA in healthy donors. Libraries were prepared by immunoSEQ multiplex PCR; TCRdb keeps only in-frame clonotypes and omits some of them. The sample consists of roughly 100,000 clones, around four fifths of them appearing once. Sequenced input: PBMCs. The receptors derive from a man aged 40-49 years in good health and CMV-seronegative. Both conserved end residues are part of each CDR3. The D gene is left open where the match is weak. Where a row states a size, it is once, few, many or the class of an expanded clone; other rows omit it.

clone_size: -
v_call: TRBV7-3
d_call: TRBD2
j_call: TRBJ2-2
cdr3_nt: TGTGCCAGTTCACTGGCGGGGGGGGACACCGGGGAGCTGTTTTTT
cdr3_aa: CASSLAGGDTGELFF

clone_size: -
v_call: TRBV4-2
d_call: -
j_call: TRBJ1-4
cdr3_nt: TGTGCCAGCAGCCAGTCCCTTGCGGGGGAAAAACTGTTTTTT
cdr3_aa: CASSQSLAGEKLFF

clone_size: -
v_call: TRBV7-9
d_call: TRBD1
j_call: TRBJ1-4
cdr3_nt: TGTTCCAGCAGCTTAGCAGGGGGCGGTGAAAAACTGTTTTTT
cdr3_aa: CSSSLAGGGEKLFF

clone_size: -
v_call: TRBV30
d_call: TRBD2
j_call: TRBJ2-3
cdr3_nt: TGTGCCCATACCGGGACTAGCGGGGCGGCAGATACGCAGTATTTT
cdr3_aa: CAHTGTSGAADTQYF

clone_size: once
v_call: TRBV9
d_call: -
j_call: TRBJ2-1
cdr3_nt: TGTGCCAGCAGCGTAGTATTAGGAGGTCAGCCCGAGCAGTTCTTC
cdr3_aa: CASSVVLGGQPEQFF

clone_size: -
v_call: TRBV2
d_call: -
j_call: TRBJ1-6
cdr3_nt: TGTGCCAGCAGAACAGGGAACTCACCCCTCCACTTT
cdr3_aa: CASRTGNSPLHF

clone_size: -
v_call: TRBV27
d_call: -
j_call: TRBJ1-2
cdr3_nt: TGTGCCAGTCGCACGACGGAGAGGGATGGCTACACCTTC
cdr3_aa: CASRTTERDGYTF

clone_size: -
v_call: TRBV4-3
d_call: -
j_call: TRBJ2-3
cdr3_nt: TGCGCCAGCAGCCAAGATTCTGGGATCGGCGGGACAGATACGCAGTATTTT
cdr3_aa: CASSQDSGIGGTDTQYF

clone_size: -
v_call: TRBV7-9
d_call: -
j_call: TRBJ1-4
cdr3_nt: TGTTCCAGCAGCTTAGGAGAGGGTAAACTGTTTTTT
cdr3_aa: CSSSLGEGKLFF

clone_size: -
v_call: TRBV2
d_call: TRBD1
j_call: TRBJ2-1
cdr3_nt: TGTGCCAGCAAGCGGGACAGGGACAATGAGCAGTTCTTC
cdr3_aa: CASKRDRDNEQFF

clone_size: once
v_call: TRBV19
d_call: TRBD2
j_call: TRBJ2-1
cdr3_nt: TGTGCCAGCTGGGGGGGTGAGCAGTTCTTC
cdr3_aa: CASWGGEQFF

clone_size: -
v_call: TRBV27
d_call: -
j_call: TRBJ1-6
cdr3_nt: TGTGCCAGCAGTTTAGCTAGGGGTAATTCACCCCTCCACTTT
cdr3_aa: CASSLARGNSPLHF

clone_size: few
v_call: TRBV29-1
d_call: TRBD2
j_call: TRBJ2-5
cdr3_nt: TGCAGCGTTGAATCGACTTGGGGGGGGTTTCAAGAGACCCAGTACTTC
cdr3_aa: CSVESTWGGFQETQYF

clone_size: -
v_call: TRBV23-1
d_call: TRBD1
j_call: TRBJ1-2
cdr3_nt: TGCGCCAGCAGTCAACCGACAGGGGGCAATTCTATCTATGGCTACACCTTC
cdr3_aa: CASSQPTGGNSIYGYTF

clone_size: few
v_call: TRBV6-4
d_call: -
j_call: TRBJ2-1
cdr3_nt: TGTGCCAGCAGTGACGGGAACAGGTACAATGAGCAGTTCTTC
cdr3_aa: CASSDGNRYNEQFF

clone_size: -
v_call: TRBV6-5
d_call: -
j_call: TRBJ1-2
cdr3_nt: TGTGCCAGCAGTGCTAACCCTAACTATGGCTACACCTTC
cdr3_aa: CASSANPNYGYTF

clone_size: -
v_call: TRBV27
d_call: -
j_call: TRBJ1-5
cdr3_nt: TGTGCCAGCAGTTTATCGCCGCCGGGGAGTTCCCGGGTTCAGCCCCAGCATTTT
cdr3_aa: CASSLSPPGSSRVQPQHF

clone_size: -
v_call: TRBV6-5
d_call: -
j_call: TRBJ1-1
cdr3_nt: TGTGCCAGCGCCTACGGGTCCTGGCGGGACACTGAAGCTTTCTTT
cdr3_aa: CASAYGSWRDTEAFF

clone_size: once
v_call: TRBV6-6
d_call: -
j_call: TRBJ1-2
cdr3_nt: TGTGCCAGCAGAGGGGACATAAACTATGGCTACACCTTC
cdr3_aa: CASRGDINYGYTF

clone_size: -
v_call: TRBV7-9
d_call: -
j_call: TRBJ1-2
cdr3_nt: TGTTCCAGCAGCTTCCAGGGGAAGGTTTCCTACACCTTC
cdr3_aa: CSSSFQGKVSYTF

clone_size: -
v_call: TRBV9
d_call: TRBD2
j_call: TRBJ2-1
cdr3_nt: TGTGCCAGCAGCGTTGGCACTAGCGGGGCGAGAAGCTCCTACAATGAGCAGTTCTTC
cdr3_aa: CASSVGTSGARSSYNEQFF

clone_size: -
v_call: TRBV11-2
d_call: -
j_call: TRBJ2-1
cdr3_nt: TGTGCCAGCAGCTTATCGAGGCTGGGCAATGAGCAGTTCTTC
cdr3_aa: CASSLSRLGNEQFF

clone_size: -
v_call: TRBV6-6
d_call: -
j_call: TRBJ1-1
cdr3_nt: TGTGCCAGCAAAAGGTTCGGGGAAACTGAAGCTTTCTTT
cdr3_aa: CASKRFGETEAFF

clone_size: -
v_call: TRBV19
d_call: -
j_call: TRBJ1-4
cdr3_nt: TGTGCCAGTAGTAATATGGAGAATGAAAAACTGTTTTTT
cdr3_aa: CASSNMENEKLFF

clone_size: -
v_call: TRBV5-1
d_call: -
j_call: TRBJ2-2
cdr3_nt: TGCGCCAGCAGCTTGGTCACAGGGCCCGGGGAGCTGTTTTTT
cdr3_aa: CASSLVTGPGELFF

clone_size: -
v_call: TRBV7-3
d_call: TRBD1
j_call: TRBJ2-5
cdr3_nt: TGTGCCAGCAGCCCGGACAGGTTTTCAGAGACCCAGTACTTC
cdr3_aa: CASSPDRFSETQYF

clone_size: -
v_call: TRBV5-1
d_call: -
j_call: TRBJ1-1
cdr3_nt: TGCGCCAGCAGCATAGGGACAACCAAAAACACTGAAGCTTTCTTT
cdr3_aa: CASSIGTTKNTEAFF

clone_size: few
v_call: TRBV6-5
d_call: -
j_call: TRBJ2-1
cdr3_nt: TGTGCCAGCACCCAAGCAGGCCAACCCTACAATGAGCAGTTCTTC
cdr3_aa: CASTQAGQPYNEQFF

clone_size: -
v_call: TRBV30
d_call: TRBD1
j_call: TRBJ1-1
cdr3_nt: TGTGCCTGGAGTCCACGAACAGGGGCAACTGAAGCTTTCTTT
cdr3_aa: CAWSPRTGATEAFF

clone_size: once
v_call: TRBV27
d_call: -
j_call: TRBJ2-3
cdr3_nt: TGTGCCAGCAGACTCCTATCTTTCACAGATACGCAGTATTTT
cdr3_aa: CASRLLSFTDTQYF

clone_size: once
v_call: TRBV10-3
d_call: -
j_call: TRBJ1-1
cdr3_nt: TGTGCCATCAGGATACAGGGGAACACTGAAGCTTTCTTT
cdr3_aa: CAIRIQGNTEAFF

clone_size: -
v_call: TRBV11-2
d_call: -
j_call: TRBJ2-7
cdr3_nt: TGTGCCAGCTACTCTCCGGGGTTCGAGCAGTACTTC
cdr3_aa: CASYSPGFEQYF

clone_size: once
v_call: TRBV9
d_call: -
j_call: TRBJ2-1
cdr3_nt: TGTGCCAGCAGCGTATACTCAGGGGCCCATGAGCAGTTCTTC
cdr3_aa: CASSVYSGAHEQFF

clone_size: -
v_call: TRBV30
d_call: -
j_call: TRBJ1-5
cdr3_nt: TGTGCCTGGGCCCAAGGGAGAACTTCGCCCCAGCATTTT
cdr3_aa: CAWAQGRTSPQHF

clone_size: -
v_call: TRBV7-2
d_call: -
j_call: TRBJ1-5
cdr3_nt: TGTGCCAGCAGCTTAATTCGGTCTGGCAATCAGCCCCAGCATTTT
cdr3_aa: CASSLIRSGNQPQHF

clone_size: -
v_call: TRBV7-2
d_call: TRBD1
j_call: TRBJ1-2
cdr3_nt: TGTGCCAGCAGCCCGGACAGGGCATATGGCTACACCTTC
cdr3_aa: CASSPDRAYGYTF

clone_size: once
v_call: TRBV6-9
d_call: -
j_call: TRBJ2-5
cdr3_nt: TGTGCCAGCAGTTATTCTACAGCACAAGAGACCCAGTACTTC
cdr3_aa: CASSYSTAQETQYF

clone_size: -
v_call: TRBV5-6
d_call: -
j_call: TRBJ2-7
cdr3_nt: TGTGCCAGCAGCTTGGCTGAGGGTAGTGTGCAGTACTTC
cdr3_aa: CASSLAEGSVQYF

clone_size: -
v_call: TRBV7-2
d_call: -
j_call: TRBJ2-7
cdr3_nt: TGTGCCAGCAGCTCGGGGACACCCTGGCTTTACGAGCAGTACTTC
cdr3_aa: CASSSGTPWLYEQYF

clone_size: -
v_call: TRBV7-9
d_call: -
j_call: TRBJ1-3
cdr3_nt: TGTGCCAGCACGATCGGGGGATCTGGAAACACCATATATTTT
cdr3_aa: CASTIGGSGNTIYF

clone_size: -
v_call: TRBV30
d_call: -
j_call: TRBJ1-2
cdr3_nt: TGTGCCTGGAGTGTGTCGGCTAACTATGGCTACACCTTC
cdr3_aa: CAWSVSANYGYTF

clone_size: -
v_call: TRBV19
d_call: TRBD1
j_call: TRBJ2-2
cdr3_nt: TGTGCCAGTAGTATTAGGCAGGGGGCTTACACCGGGGAGCTGTTTTTT
cdr3_aa: CASSIRQGAYTGELFF

clone_size: -
v_call: TRBV6-6
d_call: -
j_call: TRBJ1-6
cdr3_nt: TGTGCCAGCCAAAATAATTCACCCCTCCACTTT
cdr3_aa: CASQNNSPLHF

clone_size: -
v_call: TRBV29-1
d_call: TRBD2
j_call: TRBJ2-1
cdr3_nt: TGCAGCGTCCCAGCCGGCGGACTAGCGGGGGGCCTCAGCTCCTACAATGAGCAGTTCTTC
cdr3_aa: CSVPAGGLAGGLSSYNEQFF

clone_size: -
v_call: TRBV5-1
d_call: -
j_call: TRBJ2-5
cdr3_nt: TGCGCCAGCAGCTTGCGGGAGACCCAGTACTTC
cdr3_aa: CASSLRETQYF

clone_size: -
v_call: TRBV28
d_call: -
j_call: TRBJ1-2
cdr3_nt: TGTGCCAGCAGTTTGTTACAGGGAGGGTGGGGCACAGCTAACTATGGCTACACCTTC
cdr3_aa: CASSLLQGGWGTANYGYTF

clone_size: -
v_call: TRBV19
d_call: -
j_call: TRBJ1-1
cdr3_nt: TGTGCCAGTAGCACTCCAGGGGCGACCACTGAAGCTTTCTTT
cdr3_aa: CASSTPGATTEAFF

clone_size: -
v_call: TRBV9
d_call: TRBD2
j_call: TRBJ2-5
cdr3_nt: TGTGCCAGCAGCGTAGGCAGCGGGGGCCCCGGGGAGACCCAGTACTTC
cdr3_aa: CASSVGSGGPGETQYF

clone_size: -
v_call: TRBV9
d_call: -
j_call: TRBJ1-2
cdr3_nt: TGTGCCAGCAGCGTGGACAGCCACCTTAACTATGGCTACACCTTC
cdr3_aa: CASSVDSHLNYGYTF

clone_size: -
v_call: TRBV6-1
d_call: TRBD1
j_call: TRBJ2-2
cdr3_nt: TGTGCCAGCAGTGAAGTTGGCAGGGGGCCCGGGGAGCTGTTTTTT
cdr3_aa: CASSEVGRGPGELFF

clone_size: -
v_call: TRBV5-8
d_call: TRBD2
j_call: TRBJ2-1
cdr3_nt: TGTGCCAGCAGCTGGACTAGCGGGGGGAAGTATGAGCAGTTCTTC
cdr3_aa: CASSWTSGGKYEQFF

clone_size: -
v_call: TRBV5-1
d_call: TRBD1
j_call: TRBJ1-2
cdr3_nt: TGCGCCAGCAGCTTGGGAGGGGGCCTCTATGGCTACACCTTC
cdr3_aa: CASSLGGGLYGYTF

clone_size: -
v_call: TRBV7-9
d_call: TRBD2
j_call: TRBJ2-1
cdr3_nt: TGTGCCAGCAGCTCCGGGACTAGCTACGATGAGCAGTTCTTC
cdr3_aa: CASSSGTSYDEQFF